This T cell receptor beta chain was documented in a study of T cell repertoires in cytomegalovirus infection. About the study: The authors used CMV epitopes that were HLA-C-restricted (recently identified) and HLA-B-restricted (well studied). The study's findings and limits: The cumulative frequency of public TCR beta families identified carriers of CMV plus the relevant HLA.

The V gene lost 7 bases and the J gene lost 7 bases, with 11 bases spanning the gap. There are 12 residues in the CDR3. Germline V gene data show CDR1 as MGHRA and CDR2 as YSYEKL. TCRdb itself ran the reads through MiXCR, one entry per CDR3 protein. The sample lists about a million distinct CDR3 sequences, roughly 30% occurring once. This clonotype has only a few counts. Antigen specificity is unknown. Sequenced material: cultured CD8+ T cells from PBMCs, taken from culture after CMV antigen stimulation. This receptor was obtained from a human donor in good health (CMV status not recorded). Some clones in this sample may be carry-over from other donors' samples. The chain combines TRBV4-1 with TRBJ2-1; perhaps TRBD2 as D (5 bases). The CDR3 DNA follows: TGCGCCAGCAACGACTGGACTAATGAGCAGTTCTTC. As protein: CASNDWTNEQFF.